Listed below are T cell receptor beta chains from one sample, sequenced in a study of OX40 agonist ivuxolimab in advanced cancers. Profiled with immunoSEQ multiplex PCR; TCRdb holds only in-frame clones, not every one. This sample has about 35,000 clones, with roughly 91% found just once. The specimen was CD4+ or CD8+ T cells sorted from blood, collected in a trial of the OX40 agonist ivuxolimab. The receptors shown here come from an adult with an advanced solid tumor such as melanoma, head and neck, liver or kidney cancer. CDR3s include the opening cysteine and the closing phenylalanine or tryptophan.

>TRBV27
CASSHKQSRGYGYTF
>TRBV7-9
CASSAPARADTQYF
>TRBV15
CATSRGLAGTGELFF
>TRBV6-1
CASRLADRELFF
>TRBV5-1
CASSLVSGHTDTQYF
>TRBV28
CASSSRDSYNQPQHF
>TRBV18
CASSPRLQETQYF
>TRBV19
CASSDDRSNQPQHF
>TRBV11-2
CASSWGLNTEAFF
>TRBV30
CAWSVVVMNTEAFF
>TRBV30
CAWSAQGAEQFF
>TRBV28
CASRAPNEKLFF
>TRBV5-5
CASSVVTGTYEQYF
>TRBV7-3
CASSRDLGTDTQYF
>TRBV5-1
CASSSQQGPYYEQYF
>TRBV27
CASSLAGRGETQYF
>TRBV4-2
CASSQEIGLAGHNEQFF
>TRBV18
CASSVVGTSGRANEQFF
>TRBV2
CASSGTVLRGNSPLHF
>TRBV19
CASNIPGVTGANTGELFF
>TRBV5-4
CASSFDSNQPQHF
>TRBV28
CASSLPRTGTSGNTIYF
>TRBV10-3
CAISESTPAGVTEQFF
>TRBV11-2
CASSLRSGASGNQPQHF
>TRBV5-1
CASSLAGGAQETQYF